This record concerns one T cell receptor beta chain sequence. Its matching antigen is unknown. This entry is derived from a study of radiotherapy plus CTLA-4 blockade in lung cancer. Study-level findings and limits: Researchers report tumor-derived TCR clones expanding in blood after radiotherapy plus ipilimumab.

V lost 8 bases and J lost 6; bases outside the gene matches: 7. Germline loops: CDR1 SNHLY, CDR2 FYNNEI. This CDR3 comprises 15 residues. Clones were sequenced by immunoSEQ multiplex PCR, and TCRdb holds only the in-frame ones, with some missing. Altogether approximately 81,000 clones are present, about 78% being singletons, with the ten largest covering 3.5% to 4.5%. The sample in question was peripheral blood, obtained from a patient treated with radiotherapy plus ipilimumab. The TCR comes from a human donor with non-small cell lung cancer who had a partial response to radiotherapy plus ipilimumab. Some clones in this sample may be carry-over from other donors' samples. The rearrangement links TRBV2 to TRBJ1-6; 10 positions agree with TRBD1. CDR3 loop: CASRIGDRGNSPLHF. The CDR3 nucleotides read TGTGCCAGCCGAATAGGGGACAGGGGTAATTCACCCCTCCACTTT.